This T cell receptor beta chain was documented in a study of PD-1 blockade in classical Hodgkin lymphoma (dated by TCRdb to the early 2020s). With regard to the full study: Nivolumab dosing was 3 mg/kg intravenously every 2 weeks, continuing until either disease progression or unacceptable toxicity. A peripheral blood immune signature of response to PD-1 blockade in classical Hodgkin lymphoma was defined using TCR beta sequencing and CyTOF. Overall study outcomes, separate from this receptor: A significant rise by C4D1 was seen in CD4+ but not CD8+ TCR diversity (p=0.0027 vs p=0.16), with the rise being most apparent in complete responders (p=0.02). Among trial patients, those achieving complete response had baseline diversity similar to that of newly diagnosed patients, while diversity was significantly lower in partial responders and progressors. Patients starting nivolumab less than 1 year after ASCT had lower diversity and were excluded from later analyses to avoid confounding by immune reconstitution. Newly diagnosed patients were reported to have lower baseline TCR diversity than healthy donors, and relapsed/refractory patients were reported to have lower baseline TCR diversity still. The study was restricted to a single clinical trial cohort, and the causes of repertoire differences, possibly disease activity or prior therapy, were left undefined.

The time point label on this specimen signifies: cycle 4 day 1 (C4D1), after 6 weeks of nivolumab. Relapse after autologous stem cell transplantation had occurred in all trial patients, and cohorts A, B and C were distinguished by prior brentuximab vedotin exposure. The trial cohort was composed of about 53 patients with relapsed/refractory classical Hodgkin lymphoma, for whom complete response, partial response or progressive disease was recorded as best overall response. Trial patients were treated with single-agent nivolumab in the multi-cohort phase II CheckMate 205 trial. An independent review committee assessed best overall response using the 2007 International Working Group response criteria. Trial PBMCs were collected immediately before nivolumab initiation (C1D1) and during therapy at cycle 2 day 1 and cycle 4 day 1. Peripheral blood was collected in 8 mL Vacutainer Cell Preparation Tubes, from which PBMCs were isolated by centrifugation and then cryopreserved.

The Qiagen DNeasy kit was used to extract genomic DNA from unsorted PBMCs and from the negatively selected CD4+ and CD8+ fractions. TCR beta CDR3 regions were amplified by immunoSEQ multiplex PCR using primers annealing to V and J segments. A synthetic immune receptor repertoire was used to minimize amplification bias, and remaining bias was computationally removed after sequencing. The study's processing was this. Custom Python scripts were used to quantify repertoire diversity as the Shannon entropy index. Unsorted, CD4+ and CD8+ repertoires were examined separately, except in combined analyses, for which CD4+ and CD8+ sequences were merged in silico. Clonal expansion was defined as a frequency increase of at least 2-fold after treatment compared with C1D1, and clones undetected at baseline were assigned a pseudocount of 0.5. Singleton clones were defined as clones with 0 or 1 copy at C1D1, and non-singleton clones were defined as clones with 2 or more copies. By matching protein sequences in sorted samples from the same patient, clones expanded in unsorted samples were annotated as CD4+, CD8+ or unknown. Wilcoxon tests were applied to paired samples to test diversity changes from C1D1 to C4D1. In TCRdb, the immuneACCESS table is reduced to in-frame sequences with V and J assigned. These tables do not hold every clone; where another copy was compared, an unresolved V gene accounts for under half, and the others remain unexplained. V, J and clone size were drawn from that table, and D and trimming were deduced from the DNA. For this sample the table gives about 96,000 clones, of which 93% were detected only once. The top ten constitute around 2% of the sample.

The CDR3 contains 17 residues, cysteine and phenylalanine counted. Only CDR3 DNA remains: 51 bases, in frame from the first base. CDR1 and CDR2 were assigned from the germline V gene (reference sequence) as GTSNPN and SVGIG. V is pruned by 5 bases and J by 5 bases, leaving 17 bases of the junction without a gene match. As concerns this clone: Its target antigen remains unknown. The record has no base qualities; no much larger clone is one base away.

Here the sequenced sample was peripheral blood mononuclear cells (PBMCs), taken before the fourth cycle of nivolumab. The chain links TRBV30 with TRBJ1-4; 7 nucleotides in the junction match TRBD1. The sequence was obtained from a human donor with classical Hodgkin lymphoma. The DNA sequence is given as TGTGCCTGGGCCCCGACAGGGACAAAACTTGGGAATGAAAAACTGTTTTTT. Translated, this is CAWAPTGTKLGNEKLFF.